This T cell receptor (beta chain) is drawn from a study of beta chain features in type 1 diabetes. Per the germline V gene, CDR1 is SGHVS and CDR2 is FQNEAQ. Between the trimmed V and J ends, which lost 5 bases and 5 bases, there was a span of 19 bases. CDR3 size: 16 residues. Details on this clone: Antigen: not known.

Regarding the study as a whole: Individuals with type 1 diabetes displayed fewer insertions and more deletions at VDJ junctions.

Every bit of the isolated RNA underwent reverse transcription, so sequencing read expressed TCRB transcripts. The assay was immunoSEQ multiplex PCR, and TCRdb's table has in-frame clones only and misses some. The sample lists about 350,000 clones, around a fifth occurring once. The sequencing sample was made of naive CD4+ T cells from blood. The V call is TRBV7-8, the J call TRBJ2-1, with D maybe TRBD2 (5 bases). The sequence was collected from a woman between 18 and 29 years old in good health. The CDR3 protein is CASSIKPGTWHNEQFF. The CDR3 coding sequence is TGTGCCAGCAGCATCAAACCGGGAACGTGGCACAATGAGCAGTTCTTC.